Detailed here is one T cell receptor (beta chain). The data belong to a study of blood T cell repertoires in COVID-19. Only in-frame clones appear in the TCRdb table, and some are missing; sequencing was by immunoSEQ multiplex PCR. The data show 180,000 or so clones, roughly nine tenths seen once. The V and J ends lost 6 bases and 2 bases respectively, with 16 bases between them. The CDR3 covers 15 residues. CDR1 and CDR2 from the germline V gene are MDHEN and SYDVKM. The sample was peripheral blood. The sequence derives from a woman aged 60-75 years with COVID-19, enrolled during active disease. The V gene is TRBV28, the J gene TRBJ1-2; possibly TRBD1 for D (5 bases). The CDR3 nucleotides read TGTGCCAGCAGGCAGTCGGGGGAGGGGAACTATGGCTACACCTTC. Protein: CASRQSGEGNYGYTF.